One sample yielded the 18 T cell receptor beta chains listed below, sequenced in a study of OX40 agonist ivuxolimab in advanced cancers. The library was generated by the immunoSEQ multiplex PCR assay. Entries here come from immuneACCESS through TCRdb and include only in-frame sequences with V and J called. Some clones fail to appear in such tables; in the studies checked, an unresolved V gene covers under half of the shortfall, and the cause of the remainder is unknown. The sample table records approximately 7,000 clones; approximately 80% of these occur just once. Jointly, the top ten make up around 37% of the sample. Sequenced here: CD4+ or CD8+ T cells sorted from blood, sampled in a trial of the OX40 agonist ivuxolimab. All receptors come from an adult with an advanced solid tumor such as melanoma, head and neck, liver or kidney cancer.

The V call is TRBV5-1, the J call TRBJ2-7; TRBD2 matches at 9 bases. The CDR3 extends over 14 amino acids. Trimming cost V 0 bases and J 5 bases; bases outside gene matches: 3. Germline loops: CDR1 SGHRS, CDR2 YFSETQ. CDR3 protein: CASSLAQRGDEQYF. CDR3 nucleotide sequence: TGCGCCAGCAGCTTGGCCCAGCGGGGGGACGAGCAGTACTTC.

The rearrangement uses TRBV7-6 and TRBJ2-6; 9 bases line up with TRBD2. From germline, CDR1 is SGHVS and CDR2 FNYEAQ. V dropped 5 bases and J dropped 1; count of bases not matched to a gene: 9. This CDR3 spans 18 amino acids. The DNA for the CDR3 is TGTGCCAGCAGCCCAGGCGGGAGGGCGTCTTCTGGGGCCAACGTCCTGACTTTC. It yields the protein CASSPGGRASSGANVLTF.

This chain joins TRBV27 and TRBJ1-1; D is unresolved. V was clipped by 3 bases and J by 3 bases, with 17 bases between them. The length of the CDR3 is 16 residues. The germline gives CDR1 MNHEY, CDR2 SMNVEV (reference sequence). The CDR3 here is CASSFDFVGLYTEAFF. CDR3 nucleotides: TGTGCCAGCAGTTTCGATTTTGTTGGGCTGTACACTGAAGCTTTCTTT.

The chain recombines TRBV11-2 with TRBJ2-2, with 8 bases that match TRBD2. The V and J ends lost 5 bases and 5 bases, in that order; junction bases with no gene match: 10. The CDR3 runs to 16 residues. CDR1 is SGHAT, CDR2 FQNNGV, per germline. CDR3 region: CASSLSGIAGTGELFF. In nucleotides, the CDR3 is TGTGCCAGCAGCCTAAGCGGGATAGCGGGAACCGGGGAGCTGTTTTTT.

The CDR3 nucleotides are TGCGCCAGCAGTCAATCTCCGGGATCCAATCAGCCCCAGCATTTT. This sequence encodes CASSQSPGSNQPQHF. This chain links TRBV23-1 with TRBJ1-5; D unresolved. TRBV23-1 is an ORF, with its function uncertain. This CDR3 region has 15 residues. V lost 0 bases and J 3 bases, leaving 9 bases between the germline ends.

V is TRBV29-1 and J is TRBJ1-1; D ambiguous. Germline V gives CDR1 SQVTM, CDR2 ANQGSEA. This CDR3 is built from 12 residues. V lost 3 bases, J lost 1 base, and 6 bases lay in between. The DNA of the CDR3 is TGCAGCGTTGAGATGGGGAACACTGAAGCTTTCTTT. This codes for CSVEMGNTEAFF.

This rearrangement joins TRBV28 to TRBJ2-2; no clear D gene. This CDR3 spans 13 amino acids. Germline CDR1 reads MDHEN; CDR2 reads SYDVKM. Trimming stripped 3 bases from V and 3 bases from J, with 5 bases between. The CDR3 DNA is TGTGCCAGCAGTTTCAGGTACACCGGGGAGCTGTTTTTT. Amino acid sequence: CASSFRYTGELFF.

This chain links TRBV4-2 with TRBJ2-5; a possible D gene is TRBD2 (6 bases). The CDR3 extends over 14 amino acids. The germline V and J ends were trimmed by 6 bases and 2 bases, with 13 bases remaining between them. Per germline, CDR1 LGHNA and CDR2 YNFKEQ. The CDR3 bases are TGTGCCAGCAGGCGAATTAGCGGTCAAGAGACCCAGTACTTC. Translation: CASRRISGQETQYF.

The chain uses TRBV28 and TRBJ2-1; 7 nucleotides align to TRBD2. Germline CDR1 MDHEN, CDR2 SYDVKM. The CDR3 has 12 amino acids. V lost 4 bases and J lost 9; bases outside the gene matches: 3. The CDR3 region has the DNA TGTGCCAGCAGTTGGGGGGGAACTGAGCAGTTCTTC. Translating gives CASSWGGTEQFF. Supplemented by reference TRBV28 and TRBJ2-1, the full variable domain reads DVKVTQSSRYLVKRTGEKVFLECVQDMDHENMFWYRQDPGLGLRLIYFSYDVKMKEKGDIPEGYSVSREKKERFSLILESASTNQTSMYLCASSWGGTEQFFGPGTRLTVL.

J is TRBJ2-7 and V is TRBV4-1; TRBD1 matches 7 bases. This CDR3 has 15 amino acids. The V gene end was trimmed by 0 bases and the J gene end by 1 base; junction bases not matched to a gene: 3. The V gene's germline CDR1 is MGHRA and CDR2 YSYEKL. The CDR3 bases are TGCGCCAGCAGCCAAGAAGTACAGGGGTCCTACGAGCAGTACTTC. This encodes CASSQEVQGSYEQYF.

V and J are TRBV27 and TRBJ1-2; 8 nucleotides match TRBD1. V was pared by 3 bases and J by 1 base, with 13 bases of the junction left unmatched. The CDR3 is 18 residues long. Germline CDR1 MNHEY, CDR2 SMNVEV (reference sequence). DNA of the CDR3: TGTGCCAGCAGTTTTGGGGCAGGGGGCCTGGGAAGTAACTATGGCTACACCTTC. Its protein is CASSFGAGGLGSNYGYTF.

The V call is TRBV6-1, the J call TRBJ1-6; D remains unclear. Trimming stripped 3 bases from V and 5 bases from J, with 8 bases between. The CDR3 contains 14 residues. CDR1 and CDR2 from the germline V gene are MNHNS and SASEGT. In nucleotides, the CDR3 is TGTGCCAGCAGTGACCGGACCGATAATTCACCCCTCCACTTT. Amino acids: CASSDRTDNSPLHF.

Here the CDR3 DNA reads TGTGCCAGCAGCTTGGGAAGGGAGCAGGGTGGCGGCGGGACCCAGTACTTC. Its protein is CASSLGREQGGGGTQYF. This chain joins TRBV5-4 and TRBJ2-5, with D perhaps matching TRBD1 or TRBD2 (5 bases each). Trimming shortened V by 0 bases and J by 7 bases, and 22 bases separated the two germline ends. The CDR3 runs 17 residues. CDR1 is SGHNT and CDR2 is YYREEE in the germline V gene (reference sequence). The full variable domain, rest sourced from reference TRBV5-4 and TRBJ2-5, is ETGVTQSPTHLIKTRGQQVTLRCSSQSGHNTVSWYQQALGQGPQFIFQYYREEENGRGNFPPRFSGLQFPNYSSELNVNALELDDSALYLCASSLGREQGGGGTQYFGPGTRLLVL.

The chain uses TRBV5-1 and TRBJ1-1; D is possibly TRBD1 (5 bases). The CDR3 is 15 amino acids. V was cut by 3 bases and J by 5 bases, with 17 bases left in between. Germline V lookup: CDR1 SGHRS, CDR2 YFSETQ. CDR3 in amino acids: CASSYPGTRETEAFF. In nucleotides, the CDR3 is TGCGCCAGCAGCTATCCCGGGACTCGCGAAACTGAAGCTTTCTTT.

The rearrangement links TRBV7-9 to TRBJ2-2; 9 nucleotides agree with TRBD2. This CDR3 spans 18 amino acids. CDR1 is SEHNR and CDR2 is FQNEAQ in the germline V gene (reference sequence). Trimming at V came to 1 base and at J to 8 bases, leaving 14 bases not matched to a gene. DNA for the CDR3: TGTGCCAGCAGCTTAGGTTTCGCGGGAGGGCAAAAGACGGGGGAGCTGTTTTTT. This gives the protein CASSLGFAGGQKTGELFF.

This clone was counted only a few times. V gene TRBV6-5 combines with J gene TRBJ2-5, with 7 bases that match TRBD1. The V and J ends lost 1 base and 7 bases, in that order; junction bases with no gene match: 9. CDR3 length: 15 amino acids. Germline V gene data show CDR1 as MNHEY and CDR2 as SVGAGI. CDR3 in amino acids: CASSYYRQGERTQYF. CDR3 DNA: TGTGCCAGCAGTTACTATAGACAGGGAGAACGGACCCAGTACTTC.

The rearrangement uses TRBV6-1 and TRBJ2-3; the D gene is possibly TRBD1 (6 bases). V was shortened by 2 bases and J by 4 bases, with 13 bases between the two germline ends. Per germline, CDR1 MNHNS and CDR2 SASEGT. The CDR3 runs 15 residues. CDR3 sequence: CASSELGAGSDTQYF. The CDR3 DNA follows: TGTGCCAGCAGTGAATTGGGGGCAGGGTCAGATACGCAGTATTTT.

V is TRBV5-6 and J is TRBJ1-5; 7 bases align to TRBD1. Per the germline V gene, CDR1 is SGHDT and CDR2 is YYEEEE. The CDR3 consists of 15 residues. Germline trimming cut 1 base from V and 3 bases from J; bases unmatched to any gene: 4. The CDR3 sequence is CASSLTGAPNQPQHF. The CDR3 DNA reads TGTGCCAGCAGCTTGACAGGGGCCCCCAATCAGCCCCAGCATTTT.